These 25 T cell receptor beta chains were sequenced from one sample in a study of blood T cell repertoires in COVID-19. Only in-frame clones appear in the TCRdb table, and some are missing; sequencing was by immunoSEQ multiplex PCR. The data contain approximately 100,000 clones, about 87% of them singletons. Specimen: peripheral blood. These receptors originate from a human donor with COVID-19, enrolled during active disease. The donor label of this sample is uncertain.

CDR3 amino acids: CASSQEDRGLYNEQFF. The CDR3 DNA reads as TGTGCCAGCAGCCAAGAGGACAGGGGGCTTTACAATGAGCAGTTCTTC. The V gene is TRBV4-2, the J gene TRBJ2-1, with 11 bases lining up with TRBD1. The germline CDR1 and CDR2 sequences are LGHNA and YNFKEQ. The CDR3 is made up of 16 amino acids. Unmatched junction bases numbered 2, after V lost 0 bases and J lost 4 bases.

The J gene is TRBJ2-7, the V gene TRBV21-1; TRBD2 is the table's D call and was not checked against the DNA. TRBV21-1 is a pseudogene segment. The CDR3 has 12 amino acids. CDR3 sequence: CAPAWGDYEQYF. CDR3 DNA sequence: TGTGCCCCAGCGTGGGGGGACTACGAGCAGTACTTC.

The V call is TRBV7-9, the J call TRBJ2-7; D uncertain. V lost 2 bases and J 3 bases, leaving 5 bases between the germline ends. In germline, CDR1 is SEHNR, CDR2 FQNEAQ (reference sequence). CDR3 length equals 12 residues. The CDR3 DNA follows: TGTGCCAGCAGCTTATACAGCTACGAGCAGTACTTC. The encoded protein is CASSLYSYEQYF.

This clone showed up just once. The chain combines TRBV5-4 with TRBJ1-2; weak D call: TRBD1 (6 bases). CDR1 SGHNT and CDR2 YYREEE come from the germline V gene (reference sequence). Trimming removed 7 bases at V and 8 bases at J, with 15 bases between. The CDR3 has 12 amino acids. CDR3 coding DNA: TGTGCCAGCGGCGTTGGGGGCGACGGCTACACCTTC. Amino acids: CASGVGGDGYTF.

The J gene is TRBJ1-5, the V gene TRBV6-5; possibly TRBD1 for D (6 bases). Looked up from germline, CDR1 is MNHEY and CDR2 is SVGAGI. V shed 6 bases and J shed 4 bases, with 13 bases lying between them. The CDR3 contains 14 residues. CDR3 sequence: CASSVGGENQPQHF. CDR3 sequence (DNA): TGTGCCAGCAGCGTAGGGGGGGAAAATCAGCCCCAGCATTTT.

This clone was observed a single time. The chain is built from TRBV10-3 and TRBJ1-2; D unresolved. Germline V gene sequence: CDR1 ENHRY, CDR2 SYGVKD. The CDR3 runs 13 residues. Deletions cut 3 bases from V and 4 bases from J, with 9 bases between. The CDR3 DNA reads as TGTGCCATCAGTGACTCCGGGGTCTATGGCTACACCTTC. This encodes CAISDSGVYGYTF.

The gene calls are TRBV6-5 and TRBJ1-2; D unclear. CDR1 is MNHEY, CDR2 SVGAGI, per germline. V lost 5 bases and J 0 bases, leaving 10 bases between the germline ends. This CDR3 comprises 14 residues. In nucleotides, the CDR3 is TGTGCCAGCAGTCTACAGATAACTAACTATGGCTACACCTTC. It encodes CASSLQITNYGYTF.

This chain joins TRBV4-2 and TRBJ2-1, with TRBD2 identical over 9 bases. CDR1 LGHNA and CDR2 YNFKEQ come from the germline V gene. Trimming took 1 base from V and 0 from J; bases not matched to a gene: 10. This CDR3 region has 19 residues. CDR3 protein: CASSQASLAGPLSYNEQFF. The DNA for the CDR3 is TGTGCCAGCAGCCAAGCAAGTCTAGCGGGGCCCCTCTCCTACAATGAGCAGTTCTTC.

The chain carries TRBV19 and TRBJ2-1; D gene unclear. The germline V and J ends were trimmed by 10 bases and 3 bases, with 16 bases remaining between them. This CDR3 has 14 residues. Looked up from germline, CDR1 is LNHDA and CDR2 is SQIVND (reference sequence). CDR3 nucleotides: TGTGCCACCTTCGGAGTAGGTCTCTACAATGAGCAGTTCTTC. Its translation: CATFGVGLYNEQFF.

This rearrangement joins TRBV10-3 to TRBJ2-7, with TRBD1 matching 9 bases. The length of the CDR3 is 14 residues. Per the germline V gene, CDR1 is ENHRY and CDR2 is SYGVKD. Trimming took 4 bases from V and 6 from J; bases not matched to a gene: 7. CDR3 DNA sequence: TGTGCCATCAGTGCTGGACAGGGGCGGGGCGAGCAGTACTTC. This encodes CAISAGQGRGEQYF.

The CDR3: CASSIVYPAPGQRIGGYGYTF. CDR3 in DNA: TGTGCCAGTAGTATAGTATATCCCGCGCCGGGACAGCGTATCGGTGGGTATGGCTACACCTTC. The chain employs TRBV19 and TRBJ1-2; 7 bases map to TRBD1. V lost 1 base, J lost 5 bases, and 25 bases stayed unmatched. Germline V gene lookup returns CDR1 LNHDA and CDR2 SQIVND (reference sequence). CDR3 length equals 21 residues.

The chain uses TRBV18 and TRBJ1-1, with D possibly being TRBD1 (6 bases). Germline V gene data show CDR1 as KGHSH and CDR2 as LQKENI. The germline V and J ends were trimmed by 0 bases and 5 bases, with 16 bases remaining between them. The CDR3 runs 16 residues. Written as DNA, the CDR3 is TGTGCCAGCTCACCACCGGGCAGGGGATCCGGGACTGAAGCTTTCTTT. Translating gives CASSPPGRGSGTEAFF.

This clone was seen a single time. The rearrangement uses TRBV10-2 and TRBJ2-7; possible D gene TRBD1, 6 bases. The CDR3 loop spans 14 amino acids. Trimming removed 2 bases at V and 2 bases at J, with 10 bases between. Germline V gives CDR1 WSHSY, CDR2 SAAADI. CDR3 loop: CASSERTDAYEQYF. DNA of the CDR3: TGCGCCAGCAGTGAGAGGACAGACGCCTACGAGCAGTACTTC.

The chain is built from TRBV11-1 and TRBJ2-1, with 10 nucleotides matching TRBD2. CDR3 length: 15 residues. Germline lookup yields CDR1 SGHAT and CDR2 FQDESV (reference sequence). The J segment lost 3 bases and the V segment lost 5 bases, leaving 4 bases of the junction unmatched. The CDR3 DNA follows: TGTGCCAGCAGCCCGAGCGGGAGGGGCTACAATGAGCAGTTCTTC. This gives the protein CASSPSGRGYNEQFF. The full variable domain, completed using reference TRBV11-1 and TRBJ2-1, is EAEVAQSPRYKITEKSQAVAFWCDPISGHATLYWYRQILGQGPELLVQFQDESVVDDSQLPKDRFSAERLKGVDSTLKIQPAELGDSAMYLCASSPSGRGYNEQFFGPGTRLTVL.

This chain links TRBV3-1 (or the pseudogene TRBV3-2) with TRBJ2-1; 10 nucleotides align to TRBD2. Germline V gene lookup returns CDR1 LGHDT and CDR2 YNNKEL (reference sequence). CDR3 length: 23 amino acids. The V and J ends lost 0 bases and 6 bases, in that order; junction bases with no gene match: 26. The CDR3 reads CASSQDPVFGRGLASRRSNEQFF. The CDR3 coding sequence is TGTGCCAGCAGCCAAGATCCCGTTTTCGGGAGGGGACTAGCGTCCCGGAGGTCCAATGAGCAGTTCTTC.

The rearrangement links TRBV19 to TRBJ1-2; 7 nucleotides line up with TRBD1. V shed 1 base and J 4 bases; nucleotides not matched to a gene: 9. The CDR3 extends over 16 amino acids. CDR1 and CDR2 (germline): LNHDA, SQIVND (reference sequence). CDR3 in amino acids: CASSIGEAGQLYGYTF. The CDR3 DNA is TGTGCCAGTAGTATAGGGGAGGCGGGACAGCTCTATGGCTACACCTTC.

The gene calls are TRBV9 and TRBJ2-1; 10 bases are shared with TRBD2. Germline assignment: CDR1 SGDLS and CDR2 YYNGEE. J lost 6 bases, V lost 1 base, and 1 base had no gene match. The length of the CDR3 is 14 residues. The CDR3: CASSVSGRANEQFF. DNA of the CDR3: TGTGCCAGCAGCGTAAGCGGGAGGGCCAATGAGCAGTTCTTC.

A few counts support this clone. J is TRBJ1-3 and V is TRBV3-1 (or the pseudogene TRBV3-2), with D hard to call. V lost 0 bases and J lost 10, with 13 bases in between. The germline gives CDR1 LGHDT, CDR2 YNNKEL (reference sequence). The CDR3 spans 14 residues. CDR3: CASSQDASFGTIYF. The CDR3 region has the DNA TGTGCCAGCAGCCAAGATGCGAGTTTCGGGACCATATATTTT.

This clone was seen only once. The chain has TRBV11-3 and TRBJ1-3, with 9 bases that match TRBD1. This CDR3 contains 14 residues. Germline lookup yields CDR1 SGHNT and CDR2 YENEEA. The junction had 5 bases not matched to a gene; V was cut back by 5 bases and J by 6 bases. This CDR3 is CASSGQGIENTIYF. The CDR3 bases are TGTGCCAGCAGCGGACAGGGGATCGAAAACACCATATATTTT.

The V gene is TRBV15, the J gene TRBJ1-5; 9 bases align to TRBD1. This CDR3 region has 15 residues. The germline gives CDR1 LNHNV, CDR2 YYDKDF (reference sequence). V was clipped by 1 base and J by 4 bases; unmatched bases: 2. The CDR3 sequence: CATSRGDRENQPQHF. The CDR3 coding sequence is TGTGCCACCAGCAGAGGGGACAGGGAGAATCAGCCCCAGCATTTT.

J is TRBJ1-5 and V is TRBV15; D is perhaps TRBD1 (6 bases). This CDR3 is built from 15 residues. In germline, CDR1 is LNHNV, CDR2 YYDKDF (reference sequence). Trimming removed 5 bases at V and 0 bases at J, with 11 bases between. The CDR3 DNA is TGTGCCACCAGCGACGTCAGGGGTAGCAATCAGCCCCAGCATTTT. Protein: CATSDVRGSNQPQHF.

V is TRBV6-5 and J is TRBJ1-2; D remains unclear. The V gene's germline CDR1 is MNHEY and CDR2 SVGAGI. Trimming pared 5 bases from V and 4 bases from J, leaving 17 bases between. This CDR3 region has 15 residues. The DNA for the CDR3 is TGTGCCAGCAGTCCCCTCCCGACAAGCCTCTATGGCTACACCTTC. It specifies CASSPLPTSLYGYTF.

The rearrangement uses TRBV6-5 and TRBJ2-7, with 7 nucleotides matching TRBD1. The CDR3 contains 13 residues. Germline CDR1 and CDR2: MNHEY and SVGAGI. V shed 8 bases and J 6 bases; nucleotides not matched to a gene: 10. The CDR3, as DNA: TGTGCCAGCCTCCTAGTAACAGGGGTCGAGCAGTACTTC. Translating it yields CASLLVTGVEQYF.

The chain carries TRBV7-2 and TRBJ2-1; D perhaps matches TRBD1 (7 bases). The CDR3 runs 15 residues. Deletions cut 5 bases from V and 10 bases from J, with 21 bases between. Germline V gene sequence: CDR1 SGHTA, CDR2 FQGNSA. The CDR3 nucleotides are TGTGCCAGCAGCCCCTGGGGGGTGACAGGGCGGGAGCAGTTCTTC. Protein: CASSPWGVTGREQFF.

This clone was seen only a few times. This sequence joins TRBV7-9 and TRBJ2-1; 12 bases are shared with TRBD2. CDR1 is SEHNR, CDR2 FQNEAQ, per germline (reference sequence). V shed 4 bases, J shed 5 bases, and the junction held 6 bases outside the gene matches. This CDR3 region has 16 residues. CDR3 DNA sequence: TGTGCCAGCAGCTCCACTAGCGGGAGGCCCCACAATGAGCAGTTCTTC. Translated: CASSSTSGRPHNEQFF.